One T cell receptor beta chain is described in this entry. Its antigen is unidentified. CDR3 size: 14 residues. The V and J ends lost 2 bases and 7 bases respectively, with 15 bases between them. CDR1 and CDR2 from the germline V gene are PRHDT and FYEKMQ (reference sequence). The sample originates from a study of shared clonotypes between healthy human individuals. Study findings and constraints: Sampling involved blood alone; tissue repertoires likely differ.

Original processing methods: Junction-only sequences produced by ImmunoSEQ had no quality scores, so filtering differed. Measured with immunoSEQ multiplex PCR; TCRdb has only the in-frame clones, and not every one. The D gene and trimming were derived from the DNA, and the V and J assignments and clone size from that table. Here the sample spans some 2.1 million clones, less than 95% being singletons. The naive CD8 population came from CD45RO-negative cells selected for CCR7, without terminally differentiated effector memory CD45RA+ cells. Only Caucasian adults living in Nashville, Tennessee made up the donor group.

This chain joins TRBV13 and TRBJ2-7; D not resolved. The TCR sequence derives from a man aged 18 to 30 in good health. Source material: naive CD8+ T cells sorted from blood. The CDR3 protein is CASSLRLGLGEQYF. The CDR3 nucleotides read TGTGCCAGCAGCTTACGACTCGGGCTGGGTGAGCAGTACTTC.